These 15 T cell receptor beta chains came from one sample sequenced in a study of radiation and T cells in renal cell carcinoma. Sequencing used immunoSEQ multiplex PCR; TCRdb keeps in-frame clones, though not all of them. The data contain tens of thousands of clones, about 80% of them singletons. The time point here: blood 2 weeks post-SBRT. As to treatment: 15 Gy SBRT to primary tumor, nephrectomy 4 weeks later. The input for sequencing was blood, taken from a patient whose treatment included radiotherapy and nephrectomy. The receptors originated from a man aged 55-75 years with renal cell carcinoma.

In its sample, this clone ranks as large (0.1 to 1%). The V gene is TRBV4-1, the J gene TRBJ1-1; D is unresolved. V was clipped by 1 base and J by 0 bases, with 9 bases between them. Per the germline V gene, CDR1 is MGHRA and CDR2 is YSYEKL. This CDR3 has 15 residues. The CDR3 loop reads CASSQGIGLNTEAFF. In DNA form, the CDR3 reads TGCGCCAGCAGCCAAGGGATTGGCTTGAACACTGAAGCTTTCTTT.

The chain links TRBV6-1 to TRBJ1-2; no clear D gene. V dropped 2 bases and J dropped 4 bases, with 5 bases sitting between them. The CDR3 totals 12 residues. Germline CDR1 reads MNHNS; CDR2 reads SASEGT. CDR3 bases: TGTGCCAGCAGTGAAACCAGCTATGGCTACACCTTC. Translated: CASSETSYGYTF.

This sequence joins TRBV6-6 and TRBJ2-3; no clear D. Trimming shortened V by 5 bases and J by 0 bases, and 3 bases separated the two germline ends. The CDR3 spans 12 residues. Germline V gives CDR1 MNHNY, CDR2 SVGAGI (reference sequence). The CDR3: CASSHSTDTQYF. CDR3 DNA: TGTGCCAGCAGTCATAGCACAGATACGCAGTATTTT.

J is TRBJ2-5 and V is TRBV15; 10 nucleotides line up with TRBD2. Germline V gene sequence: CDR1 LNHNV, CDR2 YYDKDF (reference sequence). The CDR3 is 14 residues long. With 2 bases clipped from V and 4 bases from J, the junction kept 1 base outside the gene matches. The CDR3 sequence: CATSRSGGVETQYF. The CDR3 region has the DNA TGTGCCACCAGCAGAAGCGGGGGGGTAGAGACCCAGTACTTC. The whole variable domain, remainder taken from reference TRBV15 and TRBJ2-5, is DAMVIQNPRYQVTQFGKPVTLSCSQTLNHNVMYWYQQKSSQAPKLLFHYYDKDFNNEADTPDNFQSRRPNTSFCFLDIRSPGLGDTAMYLCATSRSGGVETQYFGPGTRLLVL.

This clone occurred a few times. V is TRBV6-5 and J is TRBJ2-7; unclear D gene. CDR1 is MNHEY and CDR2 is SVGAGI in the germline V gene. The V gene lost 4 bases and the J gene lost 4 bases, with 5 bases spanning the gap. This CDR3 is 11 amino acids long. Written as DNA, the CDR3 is TGTGCCAGCAGTTTCCAGTACGAGCAGTACTTC. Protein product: CASSFQYEQYF.

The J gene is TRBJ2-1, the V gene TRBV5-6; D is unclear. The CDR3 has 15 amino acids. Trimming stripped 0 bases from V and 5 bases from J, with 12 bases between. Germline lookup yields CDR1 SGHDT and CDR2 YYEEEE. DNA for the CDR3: TGTGCCAGCAGCTTGGGCTGGTTCCCGAACAATGAGCAGTTCTTC. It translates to CASSLGWFPNNEQFF.

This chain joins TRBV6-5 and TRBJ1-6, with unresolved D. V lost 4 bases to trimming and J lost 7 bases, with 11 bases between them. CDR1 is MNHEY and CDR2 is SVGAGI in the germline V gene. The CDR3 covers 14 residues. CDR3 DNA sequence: TGTGCCAGCAGTTTTAGACAAGAAAATTCACCCCTCCACTTT. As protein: CASSFRQENSPLHF.

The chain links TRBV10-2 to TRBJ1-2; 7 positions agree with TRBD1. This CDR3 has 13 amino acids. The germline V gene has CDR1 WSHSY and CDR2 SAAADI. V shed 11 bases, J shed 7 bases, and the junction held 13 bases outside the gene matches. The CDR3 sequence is CAFKPTGEGGYTF. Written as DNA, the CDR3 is TGCGCCTTCAAACCAACAGGGGAGGGTGGCTACACCTTC.

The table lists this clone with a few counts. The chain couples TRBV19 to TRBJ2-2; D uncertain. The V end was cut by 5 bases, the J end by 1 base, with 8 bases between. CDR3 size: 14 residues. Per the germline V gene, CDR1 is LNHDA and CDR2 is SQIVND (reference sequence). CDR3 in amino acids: CASSVNRNTGELFF. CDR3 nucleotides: TGTGCCAGTAGTGTAAACAGGAACACCGGGGAGCTGTTTTTT.

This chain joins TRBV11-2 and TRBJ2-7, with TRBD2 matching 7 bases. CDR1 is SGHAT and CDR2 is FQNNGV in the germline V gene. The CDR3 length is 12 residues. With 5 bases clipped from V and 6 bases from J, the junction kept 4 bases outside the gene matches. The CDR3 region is CASSPSGAEQYV. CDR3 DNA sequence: TGTGCCAGCAGCCCTAGCGGCGCCGAGCAGTACGTC.

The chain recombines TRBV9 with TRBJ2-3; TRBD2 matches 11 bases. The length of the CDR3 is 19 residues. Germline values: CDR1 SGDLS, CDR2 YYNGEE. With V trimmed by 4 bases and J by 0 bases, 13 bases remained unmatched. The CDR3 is CASSPLVAGGRGSTDTQYF. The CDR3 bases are TGTGCCAGCAGCCCCCTTGTAGCGGGAGGGCGAGGGAGCACAGATACGCAGTATTTT.

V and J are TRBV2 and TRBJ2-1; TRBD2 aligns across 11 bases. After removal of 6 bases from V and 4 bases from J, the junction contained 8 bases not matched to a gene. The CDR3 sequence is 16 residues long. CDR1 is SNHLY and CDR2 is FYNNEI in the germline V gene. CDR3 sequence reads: CASSASSGGWYNEQFF. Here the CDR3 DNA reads TGTGCCAGCAGCGCCTCTAGCGGGGGGTGGTACAATGAGCAGTTCTTC.

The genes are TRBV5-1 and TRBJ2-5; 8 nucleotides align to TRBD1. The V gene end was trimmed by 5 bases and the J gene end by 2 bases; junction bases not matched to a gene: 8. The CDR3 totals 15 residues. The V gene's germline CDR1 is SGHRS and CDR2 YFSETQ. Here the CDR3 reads CASSNGQGFQETQYF. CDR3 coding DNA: TGCGCCAGCAGTAATGGACAGGGCTTTCAAGAGACCCAGTACTTC.

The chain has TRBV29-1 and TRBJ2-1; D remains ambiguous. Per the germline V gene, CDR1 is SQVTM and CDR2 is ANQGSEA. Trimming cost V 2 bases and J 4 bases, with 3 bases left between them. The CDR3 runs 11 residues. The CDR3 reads CSVENYNEQFF. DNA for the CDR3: TGCAGCGTTGAAAATTACAATGAGCAGTTCTTC.

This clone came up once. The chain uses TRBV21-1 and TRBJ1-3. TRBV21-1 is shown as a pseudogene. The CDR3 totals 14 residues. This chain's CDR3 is CAGGPDGSGNTIYF. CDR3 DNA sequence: TGTGCCGGTGGCCCGGACGGCTCTGGAAACACCATATATTTT.